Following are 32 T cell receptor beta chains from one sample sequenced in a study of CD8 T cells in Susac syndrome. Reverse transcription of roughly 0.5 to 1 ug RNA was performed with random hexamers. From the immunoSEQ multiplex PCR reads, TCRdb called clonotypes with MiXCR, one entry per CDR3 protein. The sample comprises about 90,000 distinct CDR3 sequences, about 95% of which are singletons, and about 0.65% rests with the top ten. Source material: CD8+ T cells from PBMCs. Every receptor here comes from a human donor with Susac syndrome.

CDR3 loop: CASSQGQSGYTF. The CDR3 nucleotides read TGCGCCAGCAGCCAAGGACAGAGTGGCTACACCTTC. The rearrangement uses TRBV4-3 and TRBJ1-2, with D perhaps matching TRBD1 (5 bases). Germline loops: CDR1 LGHNA, CDR2 YSLEER. V was clipped by 1 base and J by 7 bases, with 7 bases between them. The CDR3 runs to 12 residues.

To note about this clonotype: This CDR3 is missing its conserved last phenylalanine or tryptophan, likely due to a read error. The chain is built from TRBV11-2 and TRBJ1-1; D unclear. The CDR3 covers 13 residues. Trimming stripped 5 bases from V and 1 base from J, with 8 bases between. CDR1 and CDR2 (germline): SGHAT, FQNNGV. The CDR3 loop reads CASSGPANTEAFV. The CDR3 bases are TGTGCCAGCAGCGGACCGGCGAACACTGAAGCTTTCGTT.

CDR3 amino acids: CASTRGQSYEQYF. DNA of the CDR3: TGTGCCAGCACCCGCGGACAGAGCTACGAGCAGTACTTC. The chain uses TRBV6-6 and TRBJ2-7; possibly TRBD1 for D (6 bases). Trimming removed 7 bases from V and 3 bases from J, with 13 bases in between. From germline, CDR1 is MNHNY and CDR2 SVGAGI (reference sequence). CDR3 size: 13 residues.

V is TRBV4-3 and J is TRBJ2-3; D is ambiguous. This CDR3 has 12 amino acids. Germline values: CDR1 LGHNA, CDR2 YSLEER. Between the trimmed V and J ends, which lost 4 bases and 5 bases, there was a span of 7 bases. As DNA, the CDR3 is TGCGCCAGCAGCCCCGATAGAGATACGCAGTATTTT. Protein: CASSPDRDTQYF.

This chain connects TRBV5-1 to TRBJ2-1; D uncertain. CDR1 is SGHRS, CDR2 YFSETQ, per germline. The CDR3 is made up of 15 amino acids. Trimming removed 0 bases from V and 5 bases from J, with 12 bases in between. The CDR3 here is CASSLVPAGNNEQFF. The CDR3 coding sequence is TGCGCCAGCAGCTTGGTGCCCGCTGGTAACAATGAGCAGTTCTTC.

CDR3 protein: CASSHPRAGFEGLHF. CDR3 bases: TGTGCCAGCAGTCACCCCAGGGCGGGGTTCGAGGGACTCCACTTT. The gene calls are TRBV12-3 or TRBV12-4 and TRBJ1-6; D might be TRBD1 (5 bases). The germline V and J ends were trimmed by 5 bases and 16 bases, with 24 bases remaining between them. The CDR3 consists of 15 residues.

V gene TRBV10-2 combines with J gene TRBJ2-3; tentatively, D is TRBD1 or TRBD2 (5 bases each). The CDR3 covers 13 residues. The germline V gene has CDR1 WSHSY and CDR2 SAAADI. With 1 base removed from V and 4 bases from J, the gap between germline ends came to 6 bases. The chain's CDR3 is CASSEWGSDTQYF. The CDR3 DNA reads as TGCGCCAGCAGTGAGTGGGGGTCAGATACGCAGTATTTT.

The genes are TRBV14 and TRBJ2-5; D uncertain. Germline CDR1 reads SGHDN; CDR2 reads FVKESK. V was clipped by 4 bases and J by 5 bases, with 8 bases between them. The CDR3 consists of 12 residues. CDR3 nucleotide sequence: TGTGCCAGCAGCCCTTCGGTGGAGACCCAGTACTTC. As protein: CASSPSVETQYF.

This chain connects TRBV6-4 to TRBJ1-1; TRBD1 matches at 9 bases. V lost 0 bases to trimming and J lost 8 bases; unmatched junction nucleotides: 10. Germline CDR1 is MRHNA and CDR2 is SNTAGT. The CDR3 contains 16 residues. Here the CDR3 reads CASSDSPGQGPTEAFF. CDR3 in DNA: TGTGCCAGCAGTGACTCGCCGGGACAGGGCCCAACGGAAGCTTTCTTT.

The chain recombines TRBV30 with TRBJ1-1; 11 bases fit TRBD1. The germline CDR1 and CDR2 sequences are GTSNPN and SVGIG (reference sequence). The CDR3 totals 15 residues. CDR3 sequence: CAFTPGTGGDTEAFF. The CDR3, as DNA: TGTGCTTTCACCCCCGGGACAGGGGGTGACACTGAAGCTTTCTTT.

The chain's CDR3 is CSARDDRTPWDRGETDTQYF. CDR3 DNA sequence: TGCAGTGCCAGGGATGACCGAACCCCCTGGGACAGGGGTGAAACAGATACGCAGTATTTT. V gene TRBV20-1 combines with J gene TRBJ2-3; 10 nucleotides match TRBD1. V gave up 6 bases and J gave up 3 bases; unmatched junction bases: 24. Germline V gene sequence: CDR1 DFQATT, CDR2 SNEGSKA (reference sequence). The CDR3 loop spans 20 amino acids.

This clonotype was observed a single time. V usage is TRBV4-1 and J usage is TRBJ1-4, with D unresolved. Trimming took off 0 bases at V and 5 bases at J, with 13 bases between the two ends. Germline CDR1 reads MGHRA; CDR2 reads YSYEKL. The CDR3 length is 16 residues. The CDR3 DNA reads TGCGCCAGCAGCCAAGATTGGTCGGACGTCAATGAAAAACTGTTTTTT. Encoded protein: CASSQDWSDVNEKLFF.

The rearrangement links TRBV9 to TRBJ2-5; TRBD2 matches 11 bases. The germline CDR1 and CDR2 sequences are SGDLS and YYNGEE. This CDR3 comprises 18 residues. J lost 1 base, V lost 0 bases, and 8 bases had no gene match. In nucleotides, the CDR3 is TGTGCCAGCAGCGTAGGATCGGCTACTAGCGGGGGCCAAGAGACCCAGTACTTC. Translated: CASSVGSATSGGQETQYF.

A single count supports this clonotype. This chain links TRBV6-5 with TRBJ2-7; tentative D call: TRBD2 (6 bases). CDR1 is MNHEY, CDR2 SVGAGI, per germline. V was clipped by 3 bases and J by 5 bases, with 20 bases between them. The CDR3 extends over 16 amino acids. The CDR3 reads CASSYRWGDNGHEQYF. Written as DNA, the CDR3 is TGTGCCAGCAGTTATAGGTGGGGGGATAACGGGCACGAGCAGTACTTC.

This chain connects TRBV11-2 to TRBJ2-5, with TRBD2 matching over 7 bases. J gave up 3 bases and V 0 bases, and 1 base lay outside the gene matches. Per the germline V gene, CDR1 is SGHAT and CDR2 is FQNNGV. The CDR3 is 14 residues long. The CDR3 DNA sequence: TGTGCCAGCAGCTTAGATCGGGGGGAAGAGACCCAGTACTTC. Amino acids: CASSLDRGEETQYF.

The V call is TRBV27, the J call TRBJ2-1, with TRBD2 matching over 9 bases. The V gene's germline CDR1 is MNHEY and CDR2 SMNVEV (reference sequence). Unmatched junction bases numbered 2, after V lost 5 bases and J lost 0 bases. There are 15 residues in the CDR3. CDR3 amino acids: CASSLAGRSYNEQFF. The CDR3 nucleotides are TGTGCCAGCAGTCTAGCGGGGCGCTCCTACAATGAGCAGTTCTTC.

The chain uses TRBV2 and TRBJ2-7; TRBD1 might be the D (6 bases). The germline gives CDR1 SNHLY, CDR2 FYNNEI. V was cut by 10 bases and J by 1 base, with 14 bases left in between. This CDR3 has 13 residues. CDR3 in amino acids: CAITGSDSYEQYF. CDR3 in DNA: TGTGCCATCACAGGGTCTGATTCCTACGAGCAGTACTTC.

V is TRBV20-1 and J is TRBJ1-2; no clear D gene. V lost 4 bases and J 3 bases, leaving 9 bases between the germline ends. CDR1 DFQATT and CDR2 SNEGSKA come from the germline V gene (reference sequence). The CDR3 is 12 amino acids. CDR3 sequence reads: CSATEDYYGYTF. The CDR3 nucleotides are TGCAGTGCTACAGAAGACTACTATGGCTACACCTTC.

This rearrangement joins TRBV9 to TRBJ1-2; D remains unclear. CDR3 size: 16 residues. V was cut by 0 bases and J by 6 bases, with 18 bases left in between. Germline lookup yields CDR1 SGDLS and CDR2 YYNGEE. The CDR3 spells CASSVAVLVGVDGYTF. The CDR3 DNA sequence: TGTGCCAGCAGCGTAGCCGTTTTGGTAGGCGTGGATGGCTACACCTTC.

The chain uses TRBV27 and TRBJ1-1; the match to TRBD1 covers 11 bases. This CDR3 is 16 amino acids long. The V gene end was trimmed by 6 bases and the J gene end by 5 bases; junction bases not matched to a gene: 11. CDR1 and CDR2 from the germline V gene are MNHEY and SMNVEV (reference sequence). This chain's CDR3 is CASRGQGDPRVTEAFF. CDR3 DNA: TGTGCCAGCAGGGGACAGGGGGACCCTAGGGTAACTGAAGCTTTCTTT.

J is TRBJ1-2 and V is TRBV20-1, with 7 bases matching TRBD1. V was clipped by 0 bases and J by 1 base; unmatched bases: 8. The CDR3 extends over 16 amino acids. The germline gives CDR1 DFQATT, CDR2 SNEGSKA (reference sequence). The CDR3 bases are TGCAGTGCTAGAGATGAGACAGGGATCTTTAACTATGGCTACACCTTC. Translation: CSARDETGIFNYGYTF.

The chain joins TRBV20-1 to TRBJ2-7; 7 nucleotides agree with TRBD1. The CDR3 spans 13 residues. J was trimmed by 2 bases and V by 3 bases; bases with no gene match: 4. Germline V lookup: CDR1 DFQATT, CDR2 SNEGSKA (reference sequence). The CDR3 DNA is TGCAGTGCTAGCCGTGGGACAGCCTACGAGCAGTACTTC. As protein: CSASRGTAYEQYF.

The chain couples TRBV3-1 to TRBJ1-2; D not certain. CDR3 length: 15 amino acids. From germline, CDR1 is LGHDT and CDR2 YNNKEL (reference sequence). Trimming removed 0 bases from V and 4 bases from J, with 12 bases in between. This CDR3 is CASSQEGFVLYGYTF. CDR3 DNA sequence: TGTGCCAGCAGCCAAGAAGGGTTTGTTCTCTATGGCTACACCTTC. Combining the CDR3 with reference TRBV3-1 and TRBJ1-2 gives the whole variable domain DTAVSQTPKYLVTQMGNDKSIKCEQNLGHDTMYWYKQDSKKFLKIMFSYNNKELIINETVPNRFSPKSPDKAHLNLHINSLELGDSAVYFCASSQEGFVLYGYTFGSGTRLTVV.

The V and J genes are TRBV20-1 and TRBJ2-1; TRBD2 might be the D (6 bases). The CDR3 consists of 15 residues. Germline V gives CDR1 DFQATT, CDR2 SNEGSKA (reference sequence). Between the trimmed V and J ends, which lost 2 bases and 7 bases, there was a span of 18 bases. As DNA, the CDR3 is TGCAGTGCTAGAAACCCCCAAAGGGAGGAGAATGAGCAGTTCTTC. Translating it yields CSARNPQREENEQFF.

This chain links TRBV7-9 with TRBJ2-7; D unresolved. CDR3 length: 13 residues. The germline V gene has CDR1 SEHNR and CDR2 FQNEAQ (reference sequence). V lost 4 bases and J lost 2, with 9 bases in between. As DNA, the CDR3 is TGTGCCAGCAGCTCCCCAAAGGCCTACGAGCAGTACTTC. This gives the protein CASSSPKAYEQYF. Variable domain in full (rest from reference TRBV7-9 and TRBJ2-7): DTGVSQNPRHKITKRGQNVTFRCDPISEHNRLYWYRQTLGQGPEFLTYFQNEAQLEKSRLLSDRFSAERPKGSFSTLEIQRTEQGDSAMYLCASSSPKAYEQYFGPGTRLTVT.

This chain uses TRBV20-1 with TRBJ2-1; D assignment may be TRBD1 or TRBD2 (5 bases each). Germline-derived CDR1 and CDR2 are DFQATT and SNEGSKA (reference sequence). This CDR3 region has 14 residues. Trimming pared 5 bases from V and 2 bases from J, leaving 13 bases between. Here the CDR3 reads CSAPGPITYNEQFF. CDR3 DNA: TGCAGTGCTCCGGGACCTATCACCTACAATGAGCAGTTCTTC.

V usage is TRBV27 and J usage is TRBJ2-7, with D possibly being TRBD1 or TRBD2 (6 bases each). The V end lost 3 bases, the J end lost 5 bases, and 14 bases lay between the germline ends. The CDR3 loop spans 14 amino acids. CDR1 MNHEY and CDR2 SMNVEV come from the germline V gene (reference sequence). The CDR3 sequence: CASSFNGGLDEQYF. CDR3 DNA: TGTGCCAGCAGTTTCAATGGGGGGCTCGACGAGCAGTACTTC.

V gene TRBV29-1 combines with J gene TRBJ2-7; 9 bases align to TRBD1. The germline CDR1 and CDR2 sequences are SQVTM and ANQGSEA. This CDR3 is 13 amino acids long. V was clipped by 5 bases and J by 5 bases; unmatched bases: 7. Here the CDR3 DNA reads TGCAGCGTTAAGACAGGGGGTAAGGACGAGCAGTACTTC. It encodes CSVKTGGKDEQYF.

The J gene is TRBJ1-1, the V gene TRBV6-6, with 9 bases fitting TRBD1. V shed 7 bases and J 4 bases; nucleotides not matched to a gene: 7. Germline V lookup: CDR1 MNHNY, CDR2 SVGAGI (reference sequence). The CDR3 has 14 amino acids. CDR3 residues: CASTLRTGVTEAFF. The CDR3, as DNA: TGTGCCAGCACCTTAAGGACAGGGGTCACTGAAGCTTTCTTT.

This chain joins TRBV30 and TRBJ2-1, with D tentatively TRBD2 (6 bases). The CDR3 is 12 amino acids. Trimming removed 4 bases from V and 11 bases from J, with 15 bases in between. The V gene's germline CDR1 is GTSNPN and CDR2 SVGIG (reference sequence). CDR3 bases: TGTGCCTGGACCGGGACTTCTAATCAGCAGTTCTTC. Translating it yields CAWTGTSNQQFF.

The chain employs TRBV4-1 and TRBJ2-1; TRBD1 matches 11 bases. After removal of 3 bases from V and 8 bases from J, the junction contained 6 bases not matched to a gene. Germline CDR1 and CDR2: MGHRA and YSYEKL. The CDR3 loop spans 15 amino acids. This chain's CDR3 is CASSQAGTGGHEQFF. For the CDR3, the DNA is TGCGCCAGCAGCCAGGCCGGGACAGGGGGGCATGAGCAGTTCTTC.

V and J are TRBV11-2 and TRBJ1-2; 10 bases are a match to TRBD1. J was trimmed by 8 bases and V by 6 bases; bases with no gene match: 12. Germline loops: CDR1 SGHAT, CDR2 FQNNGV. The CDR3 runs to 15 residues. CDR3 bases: TGTGCCAGCAGGAAAAGCTCCGGACAGGGGGGAGGCTACACCTTC. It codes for CASRKSSGQGGGYTF.